Following are 18 T cell receptor beta chains from one sample sequenced in a study of T-cell reconstitution after alpha-beta-depleted transplantation in children. Unique molecular identifiers were used in preparing the TCRbeta library. From the PCR reads, TCRdb called clonotypes with MiXCR, one entry per CDR3 protein. Here the sample spans approximately 200,000 distinct CDR3 sequences, 13% to 15% being singletons. The material sequenced was PBMCs from the stem cell graft donor, taken from the stem cell graft. The receptors shown here come from a human donor who donated a stem cell graft to a child with acute lymphoblastic leukemia.

This clonotype has a count of ten or more. V is TRBV5-1 and J is TRBJ1-2; D gene uncertain. The germline V gene has CDR1 SGHRS and CDR2 YFSETQ. Trimming took 0 bases from V and 4 from J, leaving 16 bases between them. There are 16 residues in the CDR3. CDR3 sequence reads: CASSLAYSSLPYGYTF. CDR3 bases: TGCGCCAGCAGCTTGGCATACAGCAGCCTGCCCTATGGCTACACCTTC.

There are many counts of this clonotype. This chain links TRBV11-1 with TRBJ2-1, with 8 bases that match TRBD2. CDR3 length: 15 residues. Germline V gene data show CDR1 as SGHAT and CDR2 as FQDESV (reference sequence). The V and J ends lost 1 base and 7 bases, in that order; junction bases with no gene match: 6. The CDR3 is CASSLEAGASNEQFF. In DNA form, the CDR3 reads TGTGCCAGCAGCTTAGAAGCGGGAGCGAGTAATGAGCAGTTCTTC.

As regards this clonotype: A junction boundary mismatches the germline segment, possibly from a read error. The V and J genes are TRBV5-4 and TRBJ2-6, with D possibly being TRBD1 or TRBD2 (5 bases each). The CDR3 is made up of 14 amino acids. Germline V gene lookup returns CDR1 SGHNT and CDR2 YYREEE (reference sequence). The CDR3 region has the DNA TGTGCCAGCACCCGAGGGGATGGGTCCAACGTCCTGACTTTC. Translated, it gives CASTRGDGSNVLTF.

This clonotype was recorded at least ten times. This sequence joins TRBV27 and TRBJ1-2; a weak D match, TRBD1 (6 bases). V was shortened by 10 bases and J by 4 bases, with 19 bases between the two germline ends. Germline values: CDR1 MNHEY, CDR2 SMNVEV (reference sequence). This CDR3 contains 14 residues. The CDR3 loop is CATFNNRDSYGYTF. CDR3 in DNA: TGTGCCACCTTTAATAACAGGGATAGCTATGGCTACACCTTC.

This clonotype has at least ten counts. The gene calls are TRBV5-1 and TRBJ1-3; D is unresolved. Trimming took off 4 bases at V and 4 bases at J, with 27 bases between the two ends. The CDR3 contains 19 residues. CDR1 and CDR2 from the germline V gene are SGHRS and YFSETQ. In DNA form, the CDR3 reads TGCGCCAGCAGCCCAAAGGGTAGTGGCCCCTCAGGAGAAGGAAACACCATATATTTT. Encoded protein: CASSPKGSGPSGEGNTIYF.

The table lists this clonotype with many counts. The chain employs TRBV6-2 or TRBV6-3 and TRBJ2-1; 11 nucleotides line up with TRBD2. The J segment lost 5 bases and the V segment lost 6 bases, leaving 6 bases of the junction unmatched. CDR1 and CDR2 from the germline V gene are MNHEY and SVGEGT. The CDR3 extends over 15 amino acids. CDR3 nucleotides: TGTGCCAGCAGGGTTCTAGCGGGAGGTAACAATGAGCAGTTCTTC. Amino acid sequence: CASRVLAGGNNEQFF.

This clonotype appeared many times. The V and J genes are TRBV28 and TRBJ1-5; no firm D call. This CDR3 has 13 amino acids. The germline V and J ends were trimmed by 5 bases and 9 bases, with 14 bases remaining between them. Germline CDR1 reads MDHEN; CDR2 reads SYDVKM. The CDR3 region is CASSPPDGSPQHF. DNA of the CDR3: TGTGCCAGCAGTCCTCCGGACGGCTCGCCCCAGCATTTT.

A few counts support this clonotype. V usage is TRBV6-2 or TRBV6-3 and J usage is TRBJ2-7, with 8 bases lining up with TRBD2. Germline CDR1 is MNHEY and CDR2 is SVGEGT. The CDR3 sequence is 14 residues long. With V trimmed by 5 bases and J by 9 bases, 12 bases remained unmatched. CDR3 nucleotide sequence: TGTGCCAGCAGTCCTAAAGCGGGAGCGGGTGTGCAGTACTTC. Translated: CASSPKAGAGVQYF.

This clonotype came up many times. This chain links TRBV28 with TRBJ1-2; D unresolved. Germline CDR1 and CDR2: MDHEN and SYDVKM. CDR3 length equals 13 residues. Trimming stripped 7 bases from V and 0 bases from J, with 9 bases between. The DNA of the CDR3 is TGTGCCAGCAACGACTACTCTAACTATGGCTACACCTTC. Amino acid sequence: CASNDYSNYGYTF.

This clonotype was recorded many times. This rearrangement joins TRBV12-3 or TRBV12-4 to TRBJ2-5; a possible D gene is TRBD2 (5 bases). The V end was cut by 6 bases, the J end by 4 bases, with 12 bases between. The CDR3 extends over 13 amino acids. CDR3 bases: TGTGCCAGCAGACTGACGGGGAGAGAGACCCAGTACTTC. Translating it yields CASRLTGRETQYF.

This clonotype was counted at least ten times. J is TRBJ1-1 and V is TRBV11-2; D possibly corresponds to TRBD1 (5 bases). Between the trimmed V and J ends, which lost 2 bases and 5 bases, there was a span of 12 bases. Per the germline V gene, CDR1 is SGHAT and CDR2 is FQNNGV. CDR3 size: 14 residues. The DNA of the CDR3 is TGTGCCAGCAGCTTATATGGGGAGGGGACTGAAGCTTTCTTT. Its protein is CASSLYGEGTEAFF.

The sample holds many counts of this clonotype. V and J are TRBV18 and TRBJ1-2; weak D call: TRBD1 (5 bases). Germline V lookup: CDR1 KGHSH, CDR2 LQKENI. Trimming took off 4 bases at V and 0 bases at J, with 9 bases between the two ends. The CDR3 loop spans 14 amino acids. This chain's CDR3 is CASSRLQANYGYTF. CDR3 bases: TGTGCCAGCTCACGGCTACAGGCTAACTATGGCTACACCTTC.

In this sample, this clonotype turned up many times. The V gene is TRBV10-3, the J gene TRBJ1-1, with D perhaps matching TRBD1 (6 bases). V was trimmed by 0 bases and J by 0 bases, leaving 11 bases between them. Germline loops: CDR1 ENHRY, CDR2 SYGVKD. The CDR3 runs 16 residues. This CDR3 reads CAISESVDSLNTEAFF. For the CDR3, the DNA is TGTGCCATCAGTGAGTCGGTGGACAGTTTGAACACTGAAGCTTTCTTT.

This clonotype has ten or more counts. This chain links TRBV11-2 with TRBJ2-1, with D uncertain. CDR1 is SGHAT, CDR2 FQNNGV, per germline. CDR3 length: 13 residues. Trimming removed 1 base at V and 8 bases at J, with 9 bases between. The CDR3 region is CASSLGSDDEQFF. CDR3 coding DNA: TGTGCCAGCAGCTTAGGAAGCGACGATGAGCAGTTCTTC.

This clonotype was detected many times. The V call is TRBV7-2, the J call TRBJ2-5; 12 bases align to TRBD2. V lost 4 bases and J lost 8; bases outside the gene matches: 14. CDR1 is SGHTA and CDR2 is FQGNSA in the germline V gene. The CDR3 has 17 residues. CDR3 nucleotides: TGTGCCAGCAGCTCCCAGGGAGGGCTAGCGGGAGGGCGAACCCAGTACTTC. This codes for CASSSQGGLAGGRTQYF.

In its sample, this clonotype was seen many times. This chain links TRBV4-1 with TRBJ2-3; 8 nucleotides agree with TRBD1. Germline V gene data show CDR1 as MGHRA and CDR2 as YSYEKL. J was trimmed by 0 bases and V by 4 bases; bases with no gene match: 15. The CDR3 has 19 amino acids. DNA of the CDR3: TGCGCCAGCAGCCGGAAGGCCAGGGGGCGCGACTTAAGCACAGATACGCAGTATTTT. It codes for CASSRKARGRDLSTDTQYF.

This clonotype was counted ten times or more. The genes are TRBV5-1 and TRBJ1-1; D is ambiguous. Germline assignment: CDR1 SGHRS and CDR2 YFSETQ. The V and J ends lost 3 bases and 1 base respectively, with 10 bases between them. The CDR3 is 14 amino acids. The CDR3 region is CASSSSPGNTEAFF. The CDR3 region has the DNA TGCGCCAGCAGCTCCTCGCCGGGGAACACTGAAGCTTTCTTT.

V is TRBV7-6 and J is TRBJ2-1; TRBD1 agrees at 9 bases. The J segment lost 7 bases and the V segment lost 6 bases, leaving 10 bases of the junction unmatched. The CDR3 is 15 amino acids. Germline lookup yields CDR1 SGHVS and CDR2 FNYEAQ. The CDR3 spells CASSGRDRVRNEQFF. The CDR3 nucleotides read TGTGCCAGCAGTGGGAGGGACAGGGTAAGGAATGAGCAGTTCTTC.